This T cell receptor (beta chain) stems from a study of shared clonotypes between healthy human individuals. This CDR3 has 12 residues. V lost 2 bases and J lost 6, with 5 bases in between. The V gene's germline CDR1 is LNHDA and CDR2 SQIVND (reference sequence). Only in-frame clones appear in the TCRdb table, and some are missing; sequencing was by immunoSEQ multiplex PCR. The sample consists of 740,000 or so clones, around 73% of them appearing once. This clone was recorded once. The TCR was taken from a woman in her twenties or thirties in good health. This sequence joins TRBV19 and TRBJ2-1; D remains ambiguous. The sample consisted of memory CD4+ T cells sorted from blood. This sample's subset: CD45RA-negative fraction. CDR3 protein: CASSIPPNEQFF. Written as DNA, the CDR3 is TGTGCCAGTAGTATACCCCCCAATGAGCAGTTCTTC.